This entry describes one T cell receptor (beta chain). The data stem from a study of blood T cell repertoires in COVID-19. The CDR3 runs to 15 residues. This table comes from immunoSEQ multiplex PCR, and its TCRdb copy is limited to in-frame clones, with some not included. The sample lists 110,000 or so clones; about 85% were seen once. Enrollment of patients from Seattle took place during active infection, with longitudinal follow-up. This clonotype was obtained from a woman aged 55-69 years with COVID-19, enrolled during active disease. The chain links TRBV21-1 to TRBJ2-5; the table's D gene call, TRBD1, was not cross checked with the DNA. TRBV21-1 is noted as a pseudogene. The source material was peripheral blood. The CDR3 spells CASSAWDRGLETQYF. For the CDR3, the DNA is TGTGCCAGCAGCGCGTGGGACAGGGGGCTAGAGACCCAGTACTTC.